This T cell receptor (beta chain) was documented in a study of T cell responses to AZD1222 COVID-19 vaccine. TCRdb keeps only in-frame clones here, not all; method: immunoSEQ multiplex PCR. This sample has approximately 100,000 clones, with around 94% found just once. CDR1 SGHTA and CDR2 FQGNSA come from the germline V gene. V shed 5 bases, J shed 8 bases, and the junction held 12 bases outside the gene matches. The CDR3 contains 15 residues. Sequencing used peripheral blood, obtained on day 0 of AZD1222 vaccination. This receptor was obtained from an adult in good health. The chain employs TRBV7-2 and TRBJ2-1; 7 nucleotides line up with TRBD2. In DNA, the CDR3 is TGTGCCAGCAGCCCCTTGCGGGGAGGGCCCTATGAGCAGTTCTTC. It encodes CASSPLRGGPYEQFF.